The sequence of this T cell receptor beta chain was determined in a study of shared clonotypes between healthy human individuals. Study details: Three plates were used per donor for CD4 naive, three for CD4 memory, two for CD8 naive and one for CD8 memory.

In regard to this clone: Antigen unknown. The same CDR3 arises from other DNA sequences in this sample as well.

Only in-frame clones appear in the TCRdb table, and some are missing; sequencing was by immunoSEQ multiplex PCR. This table holds roughly 640,000 clones, around 97% found once. Germline CDR1 SGHNT, CDR2 YYREEE (reference sequence). The V gene lost 0 bases and the J gene lost 0 bases, with 7 bases spanning the gap. The CDR3 is 15 amino acids. Each sample came from a Caucasian adult donor living in Nashville, Tennessee. Study-level results: Non-shared clonotypes displayed generation probabilities falling below those of clonotypes present in all four donors.

The sample was naive CD4+ T cells sorted from blood. The subset: CD45RA+ positively selected. The gene calls are TRBV5-4 and TRBJ2-1; D is unresolved. This TCR came from a woman younger than 45 in good health. The chain's CDR3 is CASSLDGASYNEQFF. CDR3 sequence (DNA): TGTGCCAGCAGCTTGGATGGCGCCTCCTACAATGAGCAGTTCTTC.